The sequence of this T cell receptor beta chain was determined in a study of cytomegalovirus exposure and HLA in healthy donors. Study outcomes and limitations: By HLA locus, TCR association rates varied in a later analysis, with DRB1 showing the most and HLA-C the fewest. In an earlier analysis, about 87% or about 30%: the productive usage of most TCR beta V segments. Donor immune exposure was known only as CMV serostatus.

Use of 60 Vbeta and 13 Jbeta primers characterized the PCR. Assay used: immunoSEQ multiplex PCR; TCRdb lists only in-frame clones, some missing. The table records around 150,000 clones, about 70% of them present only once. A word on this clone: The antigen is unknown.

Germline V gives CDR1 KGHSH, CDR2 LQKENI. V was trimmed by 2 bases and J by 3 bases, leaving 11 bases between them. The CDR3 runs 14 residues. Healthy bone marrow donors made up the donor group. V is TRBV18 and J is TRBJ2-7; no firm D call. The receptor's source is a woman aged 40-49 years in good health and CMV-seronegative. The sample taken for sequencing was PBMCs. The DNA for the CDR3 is TGTGCCAGCTCACCAGGCCTCGCTAGCTACGAGCAGTACTTC. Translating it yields CASSPGLASYEQYF. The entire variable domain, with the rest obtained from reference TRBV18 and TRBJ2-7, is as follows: NAGVMQNPRHLVRRRGQEARLRCSPMKGHSHVYWYRQLPEEGLKFMVYLQKENIIDESGMPKERFSAEFPKEGPSILRIQQVVRGDSAAYFCASSPGLASYEQYFGPGTRLTVT.